Below are 32 T cell receptor beta chains sequenced from a single sample in a study of OX40 agonist ivuxolimab in advanced cancers. TCRdb's table, derived via immunoSEQ multiplex PCR, lists solely in-frame clones and lacks some. Among about 69,000 clones listed, more than 70% were seen once. The sample here was CD4+ or CD8+ T cells sorted from blood, taken in a trial of the OX40 agonist ivuxolimab. All receptors come from an adult with an advanced solid tumor such as melanoma, head and neck, liver or kidney cancer.

The chain is built from TRBV29-1 and TRBJ2-1, with 8 bases lining up with TRBD1. Germline loops: CDR1 SQVTM, CDR2 ANQGSEA. This CDR3 spans 14 amino acids. With V trimmed by 3 bases and J by 0 bases, 1 base remained unmatched. CDR3 residues: CSVEGTGSYNEQFF. CDR3 bases: TGCAGCGTTGAGGGGACAGGCTCCTACAATGAGCAGTTCTTC.

CDR3 amino acids: CASSLVTGVEETQYF. DNA of the CDR3: TGTGCCAGCAGCTTGGTAACAGGGGTGGAAGAGACCCAGTACTTC. The rearrangement uses TRBV5-4 and TRBJ2-5, with 7 positions matching TRBD1. Germline CDR1 reads SGHNT; CDR2 reads YYREEE (reference sequence). J was trimmed by 3 bases and V by 0 bases; bases with no gene match: 5. The CDR3 covers 15 residues.

The gene calls are TRBV10-3 and TRBJ2-5; TRBD2 is a possible D gene (7 bases). CDR1 is ENHRY and CDR2 is SYGVKD in the germline V gene. V was trimmed by 0 bases and J by 5 bases, leaving 13 bases between them. The CDR3 loop spans 15 amino acids. CDR3 DNA sequence: TGTGCCATCAGTGAGTCCTCGGGGGGCGCGGAGACCCAGTACTTC. Its translation: CAISESSGGAETQYF.

The CDR3: CASSGGQGNNSPLHF. Here the CDR3 DNA reads TGCGCCAGCAGCGGTGGACAGGGGAACAATTCACCCCTCCACTTT. This rearrangement joins TRBV5-1 to TRBJ1-6; 9 bases map to TRBD1. V was pared by 4 bases and J by 7 bases, with 6 bases of the junction left unmatched. Germline values: CDR1 SGHRS, CDR2 YFSETQ. The CDR3 has 15 residues. The complete variable domain, with remaining parts taken from reference TRBV5-1 and TRBJ1-6, reads KAGVTQTPRYLIKTRGQQVTLSCSPISGHRSVSWYQQTPGQGLQFLFEYFSETQRNKGNFPGRFSGRQFSNSRSEMNVSTLELGDSALYLCASSGGQGNNSPLHFGNGTRLTVT.

This clone appeared a single time. V and J are TRBV28 and TRBJ2-7; 7 bases are shared with TRBD2. Trimming cost V 8 bases and J 5 bases; bases outside gene matches: 18. Germline V CDR1 and CDR2: MDHEN, SYDVKM. There are 16 residues in the CDR3. CDR3 bases: TGTGCCAGCGGGGGGGACGGAGCGGGTAGATCCCACGAGCAGTACTTC. As protein: CASGGDGAGRSHEQYF. Full variable domain (outside the CDR3, taken from reference TRBV28 and TRBJ2-7): DVKVTQSSRYLVKRTGEKVFLECVQDMDHENMFWYRQDPGLGLRLIYFSYDVKMKEKGDIPEGYSVSREKKERFSLILESASTNQTSMYLCASGGDGAGRSHEQYFGPGTRLTVT.

This clone was observed once. The genes are TRBV5-4 and TRBJ1-6; no clear D. Trimming removed 5 bases from V and 8 bases from J, with 14 bases in between. The V gene's germline CDR1 is SGHNT and CDR2 YYREEE (reference sequence). The CDR3 is 14 amino acids. CDR3 coding DNA: TGTGCCAGCAGGGACGATAGAAGTGATTCACCCCTCCACTTT. Translating it yields CASRDDRSDSPLHF.

The gene calls are TRBV28 and TRBJ2-3; 12 nucleotides match TRBD2. Germline loops: CDR1 MDHEN, CDR2 SYDVKM. This CDR3 is built from 14 residues. V lost 5 bases to trimming and J lost 3 bases; unmatched junction nucleotides: 0. Here the CDR3 reads CASSTSGRTDTQYF. Written as DNA, the CDR3 is TGTGCCAGCAGTACTAGCGGGAGGACAGATACGCAGTATTTT.

The CDR3 nucleotides are TGTGCCAGCAGGACAGACAATCAGCCCCAGCATTTT. Translation: CASRTDNQPQHF. The rearrangement joins TRBV6-5 to TRBJ1-5; maybe TRBD1 (5 bases). This CDR3 is 12 amino acids long. V lost 6 bases to trimming and J lost 3 bases, with 6 bases between them. From germline, CDR1 is MNHEY and CDR2 SVGAGI.

This clone is a singleton in its sample. The CDR3 loop reads CASSGTGDSYEQYF. CDR3 coding DNA: TGTGCCAGCTCTGGGACAGGGGATTCCTACGAGCAGTACTTC. The V and J genes are TRBV6-1 and TRBJ2-7; 10 bases are shared with TRBD1. CDR3 length equals 14 residues. V shed 8 bases and J 1 base; nucleotides not matched to a gene: 5. Germline-derived CDR1 and CDR2 are MNHNS and SASEGT.

This chain links TRBV2 with TRBJ2-7, with 8 bases that match TRBD1. Germline-derived CDR1 and CDR2 are SNHLY and FYNNEI. The CDR3 contains 12 residues. CDR3 sequence reads: CVGGGQAGEQYF. Written as DNA, the CDR3 is TGTGTCGGAGGGGGACAGGCAGGAGAGCAGTACTTC.

V gene TRBV4-1 combines with J gene TRBJ2-7, with D unresolved. Trimming cost V 0 bases and J 3 bases, with 15 bases left between them. The CDR3 sequence is 16 residues long. Per the germline V gene, CDR1 is MGHRA and CDR2 is YSYEKL. The CDR3 sequence: CASSQDLRTVGYEQYF. The DNA of the CDR3 is TGCGCCAGCAGCCAAGATCTAAGAACGGTCGGCTACGAGCAGTACTTC.

The rearrangement joins TRBV5-8 to TRBJ2-7; tentatively, D is TRBD1 or TRBD2 (7 bases each). Germline V gene lookup returns CDR1 SGHTS and CDR2 YDEGEE. The germline V and J ends were trimmed by 2 bases and 6 bases, with 15 bases remaining between them. The CDR3 covers 14 residues. CDR3: CASSLGRGGSEQYF. The CDR3 DNA sequence: TGTGCCAGCAGCTTAGGCAGGGGGGGATCCGAGCAGTACTTC.

The chain recombines TRBV5-1 with TRBJ2-7; perhaps TRBD1 as D (6 bases). V lost 3 bases to trimming and J lost 2 bases, with 9 bases between them. Germline V gives CDR1 SGHRS, CDR2 YFSETQ. This CDR3 comprises 13 residues. Here the CDR3 reads CASSYGQTYEQYF. The CDR3 DNA reads TGCGCCAGCAGCTACGGACAGACCTACGAGCAGTACTTC.

V and J are TRBV6-5 and TRBJ1-1; D remains unclear. Trimming took 6 bases from V and 0 from J, leaving 8 bases between them. Germline V gives CDR1 MNHEY, CDR2 SVGAGI. This CDR3 has 13 amino acids. CDR3 sequence reads: CASRGNLNTEAFF. The CDR3 nucleotides read TGTGCCAGCAGGGGTAACCTGAACACTGAAGCTTTCTTT.

The chain is built from TRBV5-4 and TRBJ2-5; D gene uncertain. Between the trimmed V and J ends, which lost 4 bases and 1 base, there was a span of 14 bases. In germline, CDR1 is SGHNT, CDR2 YYREEE (reference sequence). This CDR3 spans 15 amino acids. The CDR3 DNA reads TGTGCCAGCAGCCCCTCCGGAAGGTCCCAAGAGACCCAGTACTTC. Protein sequence: CASSPSGRSQETQYF. Using reference TRBV5-4 and TRBJ2-5 for the parts outside the CDR3, the full variable domain is ETGVTQSPTHLIKTRGQQVTLRCSSQSGHNTVSWYQQALGQGPQFIFQYYREEENGRGNFPPRFSGLQFPNYSSELNVNALELDDSALYLCASSPSGRSQETQYFGPGTRLLVL.

The sample holds a few counts of this clone. The chain links TRBV19 to TRBJ1-2, with D possibly being TRBD1 (6 bases). The CDR3 has 13 residues. Trimming cost V 5 bases and J 8 bases, with 15 bases left between them. Germline loops: CDR1 LNHDA, CDR2 SQIVND (reference sequence). CDR3 region: CASSPGTKGGYTF. The CDR3 DNA reads as TGTGCCAGTAGTCCAGGGACAAAGGGAGGCTACACCTTC. The variable domain in full, with the rest retrieved from reference TRBV19 and TRBJ1-2, is DGGITQSPKYLFRKEGQNVTLSCEQNLNHDAMYWYRQDPGQGLRLIYYSQIVNDFQKGDIAEGYSVSREKKESFPLTVTSAQKNPTAFYLCASSPGTKGGYTFGSGTRLTVV.

Written as DNA, the CDR3 is TGTGCCAGCAGCCTGGGTGGCGGAGCCAAAAACATTCAGTACTTC. Its protein is CASSLGGGAKNIQYF. V is TRBV11-2 and J is TRBJ2-4; D is undetermined. Trimming took off 5 bases at V and 0 bases at J, with 11 bases between the two ends. Per germline, CDR1 SGHAT and CDR2 FQNNGV. The CDR3 totals 15 residues. The variable domain in full, with the rest retrieved from reference TRBV11-2 and TRBJ2-4, is EAGVAQSPRYKIIEKRQSVAFWCNPISGHATLYWYQQILGQGPKLLIQFQNNGVVDDSQLPKDRFSAERLKGVDSTLKIQPAKLEDSAVYLCASSLGGGAKNIQYFGAGTRLSVL.

In its sample, this clone was seen a few times. The chain has TRBV18 and TRBJ1-2, with TRBD1 matching 7 bases. The germline V gene has CDR1 KGHSH and CDR2 LQKENI. With V trimmed by 3 bases and J by 2 bases, 0 bases remained unmatched. This CDR3 is 13 amino acids long. The CDR3 nucleotides are TGTGCCAGCTCACCGGGACAGAACTATGGCTACACCTTC. Encoded protein: CASSPGQNYGYTF.

The chain uses TRBV2 and TRBJ1-5; 7 nucleotides match TRBD1. J lost 3 bases, V lost 6 bases, and 11 bases had no gene match. The CDR3 length is 16 residues. The V gene's germline CDR1 is SNHLY and CDR2 FYNNEI. The CDR3 DNA is TGTGCCAGCAGCCTACAGGGGTCCGAGGTCAATCAGCCCCAGCATTTT. It encodes CASSLQGSEVNQPQHF.

The chain joins TRBV4-1 to TRBJ1-5, with a tentative D call TRBD1 (5 bases). This CDR3 has 16 residues. Between the trimmed V and J ends, which lost 4 bases and 2 bases, there was a span of 15 bases. Germline V gene data show CDR1 as MGHRA and CDR2 as YSYEKL. This chain's CDR3 is CASSPQGEAGNQPQHF. The CDR3 bases are TGCGCCAGCAGCCCTCAAGGGGAAGCTGGCAATCAGCCCCAGCATTTT.

V is TRBV19 and J is TRBJ2-7, with no clear D. CDR1 is LNHDA and CDR2 is SQIVND in the germline V gene (reference sequence). Deletions cut 3 bases from V and 2 bases from J, with 14 bases between. The CDR3 consists of 15 residues. CDR3 nucleotide sequence: TGTGCCAGTAGTATTGAGAATCAGAGAACCTACGAGCAGTACTTC. Translating gives CASSIENQRTYEQYF.

The CDR3 nucleotides read TGTGCCAGCAGTGATGCGGGGGCCCGTGCCAATGAGCAGTTCTTC. Its protein is CASSDAGARANEQFF. The chain joins TRBV2 to TRBJ2-1; D perhaps matches TRBD2 (7 bases). There are 15 residues in the CDR3. CDR1 is SNHLY, CDR2 FYNNEI, per germline. The V end lost 3 bases, the J end lost 6 bases, and 15 bases lay between the germline ends.

This chain connects TRBV18 to TRBJ1-1; 8 nucleotides line up with TRBD1. From germline, CDR1 is KGHSH and CDR2 LQKENI. V was clipped by 0 bases and J by 3 bases; unmatched bases: 3. The CDR3 has 15 amino acids. The CDR3 loop reads CASSPPQGADTEAFF. The CDR3 DNA follows: TGTGCCAGCTCACCACCGCAGGGGGCGGACACTGAAGCTTTCTTT.

This chain joins TRBV4-2 and TRBJ2-5, with D tentatively TRBD1 or TRBD2 (5 bases each). The ends were cut back, 1 base at V and 1 base at J, with 7 bases in the middle. This CDR3 spans 14 amino acids. Germline V gene data show CDR1 as LGHNA and CDR2 as YNFKEQ. CDR3 nucleotide sequence: TGTGCCAGCAGCCAAGCCGGGGCCCAAGAGACCCAGTACTTC. This sequence encodes CASSQAGAQETQYF.

The chain recombines TRBV6-4 with TRBJ1-5, with TRBD1 identical over 10 bases. Germline V CDR1 and CDR2: MRHNA, SNTAGT. This CDR3 spans 16 amino acids. Trimming at V came to 5 bases and at J to 14 bases, leaving 18 bases not matched to a gene. CDR3 DNA sequence: TGTGCCAGCAGTCACCCCGGACAGGGGGGGGATAAAGCAAAGCATTTT. Amino acids: CASSHPGQGGDKAKHF.

V gene TRBV6-6 combines with J gene TRBJ1-2; 7 bases match TRBD1. Germline lookup yields CDR1 MNHNY and CDR2 SVGAGI (reference sequence). Losses at the gene ends were 0 bases for V and 7 bases for J; bases not matched to a gene: 5. This CDR3 has 14 amino acids. The CDR3 here is CASSYSTGMFGYTF. CDR3 in DNA: TGTGCCAGCAGTTACTCGACAGGGATGTTTGGCTACACCTTC.

The chain joins TRBV5-5 to TRBJ2-7; TRBD1 or TRBD2 may be the D gene (5 bases each). Germline V gene sequence: CDR1 SGHKS, CDR2 YYEKEE (reference sequence). Trimming removed 2 bases from V and 2 bases from J, with 14 bases in between. The CDR3 consists of 15 residues. CDR3 nucleotide sequence: TGTGCCAGCAGCTTATCCGGGACGGGACCCTACGAGCAGTACTTC. Its protein is CASSLSGTGPYEQYF.

This sequence joins TRBV5-1 and TRBJ1-4, with TRBD1 as a possible D gene (6 bases). From germline, CDR1 is SGHRS and CDR2 YFSETQ. The ends were cut back, 4 bases at V and 5 bases at J, with 12 bases in the middle. This CDR3 region has 14 residues. The CDR3, as DNA: TGCGCCAGCAGCGGGGACACCCTGAATGAAAAACTGTTTTTT. Translating gives CASSGDTLNEKLFF.

This rearrangement joins TRBV27 to TRBJ1-2; TRBD1 aligns across 11 bases. V lost 5 bases and J lost 6; bases outside the gene matches: 5. Per germline, CDR1 MNHEY and CDR2 SMNVEV (reference sequence). The CDR3 extends over 14 amino acids. In DNA, the CDR3 is TGTGCCAGCAGTAATGGACAGGGGGCCGATGGCTACACCTTC. It codes for CASSNGQGADGYTF.

CDR3 sequence reads: CASSLASVSYNEQFF. DNA of the CDR3: TGTGCCAGCAGCTTGGCGTCAGTTAGTTACAATGAGCAGTTCTTC. The genes are TRBV5-6 and TRBJ2-1; D remains unclear. The V end lost 0 bases, the J end lost 4 bases, and 11 bases lay between the germline ends. The CDR3 extends over 15 amino acids. Germline V gene sequence: CDR1 SGHDT, CDR2 YYEEEE.

The chain carries TRBV5-4 and TRBJ2-7; 7 positions match TRBD1. Trimming at V came to 3 bases and at J to 6 bases, leaving 3 bases not matched to a gene. The CDR3 contains 12 residues. Germline CDR1 is SGHNT and CDR2 is YYREEE (reference sequence). The CDR3: CASSWDSLEQYF. In nucleotides, the CDR3 is TGTGCCAGCAGCTGGGACAGCCTCGAGCAGTACTTC.

The chain employs TRBV2 and TRBJ1-1; D is ambiguous. V dropped 6 bases and J dropped 3 bases, with 5 bases sitting between them. The CDR3 loop spans 11 amino acids. Germline values: CDR1 SNHLY, CDR2 FYNNEI. DNA of the CDR3: TGTGCCAGCAGCCTGGACACTGAAGCTTTCTTT. Protein product: CASSLDTEAFF.